The 4 T cell receptor beta chains below all came from one sample that was sequenced in a study of OX40 agonist ivuxolimab in advanced cancers. Using immunoSEQ multiplex PCR, the repertoire was profiled, and TCRdb retains in-frame clones only, with some absent. This sample has under 100,000 clones, with 85% to 90% found just once. The sequencing here drew on CD4+ or CD8+ T cells sorted from blood, taken in a trial of the OX40 agonist ivuxolimab. All receptors come from an adult with an advanced solid tumor such as melanoma, head and neck, liver or kidney cancer.

This clone was found a few times. This chain uses TRBV11-2 with TRBJ2-3; no firm D call. The CDR3 consists of 13 residues. The V end lost 4 bases, the J end lost 5 bases, and 10 bases lay between the germline ends. CDR1 is SGHAT and CDR2 is FQNNGV in the germline V gene. CDR3 residues: CASSSTLQDTQYF. In DNA form, the CDR3 reads TGTGCCAGCAGCTCCACCCTACAAGATACGCAGTATTTT.

J is TRBJ1-2 and V is TRBV7-9; 7 bases are shared with TRBD1. V dropped 5 bases and J dropped 6; count of bases not matched to a gene: 12. Germline loops: CDR1 SEHNR, CDR2 FQNEAQ (reference sequence). This CDR3 is built from 15 residues. Here the CDR3 reads CASSLQLGDSDGYTF. The CDR3 DNA reads as TGTGCCAGCAGCCTACAACTCGGGGACAGCGATGGCTACACCTTC.

The genes are TRBV9 and TRBJ1-3; weak D call: TRBD1 (5 bases). V was clipped by 2 bases and J by 8 bases, with 14 bases between them. Germline loops: CDR1 SGDLS, CDR2 YYNGEE. CDR3 length: 14 residues. The CDR3 nucleotides read TGTGCCAGCAGCGTCCAGCCGGAAGGGGACACCATATATTTT. Translation: CASSVQPEGDTIYF.

The chain is built from TRBV28 and TRBJ1-5; D is perhaps TRBD1 (6 bases). CDR1 is MDHEN, CDR2 SYDVKM, per germline. V dropped 4 bases and J dropped 8 bases, with 12 bases sitting between them. CDR3 length: 13 amino acids. CDR3 loop: CASSSRQVEPQHF. The DNA for the CDR3 is TGTGCCAGCAGTTCCCGACAGGTTGAGCCCCAGCATTTT.